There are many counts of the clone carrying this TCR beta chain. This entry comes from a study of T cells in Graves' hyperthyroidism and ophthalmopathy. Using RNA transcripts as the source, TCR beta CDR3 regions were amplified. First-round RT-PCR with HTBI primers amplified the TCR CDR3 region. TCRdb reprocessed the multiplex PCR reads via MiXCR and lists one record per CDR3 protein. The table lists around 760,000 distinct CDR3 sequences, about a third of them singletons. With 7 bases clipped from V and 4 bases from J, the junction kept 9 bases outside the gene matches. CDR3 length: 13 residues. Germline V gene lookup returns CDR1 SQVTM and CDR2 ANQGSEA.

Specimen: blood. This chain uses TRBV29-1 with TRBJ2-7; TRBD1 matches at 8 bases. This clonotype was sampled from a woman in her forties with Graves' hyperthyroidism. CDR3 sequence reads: CSATQGAEYEQYF. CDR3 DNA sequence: TGCAGCGCGACGCAGGGGGCCGAATACGAGCAGTACTTC.